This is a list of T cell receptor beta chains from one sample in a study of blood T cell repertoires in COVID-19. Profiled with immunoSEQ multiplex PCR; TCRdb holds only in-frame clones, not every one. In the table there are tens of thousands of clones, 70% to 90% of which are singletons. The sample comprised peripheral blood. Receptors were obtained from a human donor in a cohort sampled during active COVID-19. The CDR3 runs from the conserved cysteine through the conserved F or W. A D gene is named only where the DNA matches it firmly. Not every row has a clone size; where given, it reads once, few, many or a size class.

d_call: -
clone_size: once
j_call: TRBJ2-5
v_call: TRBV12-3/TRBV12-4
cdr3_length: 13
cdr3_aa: CASSLYGYETQYF
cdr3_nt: TGTGCCAGCAGTTTATACGGTTATGAGACCCAGTACTTC

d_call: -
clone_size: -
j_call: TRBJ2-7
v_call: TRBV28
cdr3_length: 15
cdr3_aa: CASSSDKGGTYEQYF
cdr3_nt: TGTGCCAGCAGCTCTGACAAAGGAGGTACGTACGAGCAGTACTTC

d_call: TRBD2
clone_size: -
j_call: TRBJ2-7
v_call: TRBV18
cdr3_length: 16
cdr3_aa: CASSPPVLAGSHEQYF
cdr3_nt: TGTGCCAGCTCACCACCGGTGTTAGCGGGGAGCCACGAGCAGTACTTC

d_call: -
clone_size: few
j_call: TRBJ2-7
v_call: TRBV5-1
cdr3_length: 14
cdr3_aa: CASSLEATDYEQYF
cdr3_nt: TGCGCCAGCAGCTTGGAAGCGACCGATTACGAGCAGTACTTC

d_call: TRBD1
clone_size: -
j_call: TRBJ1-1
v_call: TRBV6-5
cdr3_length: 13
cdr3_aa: CASTWDSATEAFF
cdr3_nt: TGTGCCAGCACTTGGGACAGCGCCACTGAAGCTTTCTTT

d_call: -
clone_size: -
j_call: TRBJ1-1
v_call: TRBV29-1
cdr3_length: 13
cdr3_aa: CSAQTGSVTEAFF
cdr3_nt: TGCAGCGCCCAAACAGGGTCCGTCACTGAAGCTTTCTTT

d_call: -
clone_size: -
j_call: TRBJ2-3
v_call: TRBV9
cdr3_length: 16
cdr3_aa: CASSVSGGVKADTQYF
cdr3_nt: TGTGCCAGCAGCGTCTCCGGCGGCGTGAAGGCAGATACGCAGTATTTT

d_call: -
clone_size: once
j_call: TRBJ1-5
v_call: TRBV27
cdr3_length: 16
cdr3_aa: CASSSETGYSNQPQHF
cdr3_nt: TGTGCCAGCAGTTCCGAGACAGGTTATAGCAATCAGCCCCAGCATTTT

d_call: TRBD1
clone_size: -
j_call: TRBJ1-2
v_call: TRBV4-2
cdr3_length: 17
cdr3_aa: CASSLDWGQGANYGYTF
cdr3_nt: TGTGCCAGCAGCCTCGATTGGGGACAGGGGGCTAACTATGGCTACACCTTC

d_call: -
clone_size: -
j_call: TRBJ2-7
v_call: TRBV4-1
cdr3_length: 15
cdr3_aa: CASSQAPGVYYEQYF
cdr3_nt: TGCGCCAGCAGCCAAGCCCCAGGGGTATACTACGAGCAGTACTTC

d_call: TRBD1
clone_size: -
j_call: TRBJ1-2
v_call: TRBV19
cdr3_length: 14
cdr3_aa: CASSISATGEGYTF
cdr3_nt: TGTGCCAGTAGTATTTCTGCCACAGGGGAAGGCTACACCTTC

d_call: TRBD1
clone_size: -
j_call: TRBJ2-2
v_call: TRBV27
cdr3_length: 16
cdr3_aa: CASSLQGARNTGELFF
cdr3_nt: TGTGCCAGCAGTTTACAGGGGGCTCGAAACACCGGGGAGCTGTTTTTT

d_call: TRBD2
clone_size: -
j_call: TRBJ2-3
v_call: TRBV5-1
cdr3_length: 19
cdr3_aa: CASSLDYVAAGGKEDTQYF
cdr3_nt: TGCGCCAGCAGCTTGGATTATGTGGCGGCGGGGGGTAAGGAAGATACGCAGTATTTT

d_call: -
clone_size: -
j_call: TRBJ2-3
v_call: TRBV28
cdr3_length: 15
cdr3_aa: CASSSGAGIRDTQYF
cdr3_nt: TGTGCCAGCAGTTCCGGCGCGGGGATAAGAGATACGCAGTATTTT

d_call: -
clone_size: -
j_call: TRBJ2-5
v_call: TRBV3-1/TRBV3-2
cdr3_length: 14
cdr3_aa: CASSQESYQETQYF
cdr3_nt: TGTGCCAGCAGCCAAGAGTCCTACCAAGAGACCCAGTACTTC

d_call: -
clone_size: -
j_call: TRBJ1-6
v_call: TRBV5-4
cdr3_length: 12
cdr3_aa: CASSRGNSPLHF
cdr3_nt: TGTGCCAGCAGCAGGGGTAATTCACCCCTCCACTTT

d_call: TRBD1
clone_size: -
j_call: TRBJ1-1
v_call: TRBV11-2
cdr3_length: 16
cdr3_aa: CASSLTYQGGIQGAFF
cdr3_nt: TGTGCCAGCAGCTTAACCTATCAAGGGGGCATCCAGGGAGCTTTCTTT

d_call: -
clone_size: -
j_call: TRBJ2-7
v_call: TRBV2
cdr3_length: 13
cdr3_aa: CASSERQGYEQYF
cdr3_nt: TGTGCCAGCAGTGAAAGGCAGGGGTACGAGCAGTACTTC

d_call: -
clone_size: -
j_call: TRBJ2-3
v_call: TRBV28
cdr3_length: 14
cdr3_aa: CASSLGLRTDTQYF
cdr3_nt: TGTGCCAGCAGTTTAGGACTACGCACAGATACGCAGTATTTT

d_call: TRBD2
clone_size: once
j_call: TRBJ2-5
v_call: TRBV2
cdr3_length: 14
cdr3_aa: CASSGLAGGETQYF
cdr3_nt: TGTGCCAGCAGTGGCCTAGCGGGTGGGGAGACCCAGTACTTC

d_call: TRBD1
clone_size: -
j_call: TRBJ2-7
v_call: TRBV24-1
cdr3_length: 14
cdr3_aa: CATTVTRGSYEQYF
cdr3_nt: TGTGCCACCACGGTTACCAGGGGGTCCTACGAGCAGTACTTC

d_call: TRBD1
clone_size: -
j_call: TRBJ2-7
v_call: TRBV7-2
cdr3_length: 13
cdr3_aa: CASSSTGGVQQYF
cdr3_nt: TGTGCCAGCAGCTCTACAGGGGGCGTACAGCAGTACTTC